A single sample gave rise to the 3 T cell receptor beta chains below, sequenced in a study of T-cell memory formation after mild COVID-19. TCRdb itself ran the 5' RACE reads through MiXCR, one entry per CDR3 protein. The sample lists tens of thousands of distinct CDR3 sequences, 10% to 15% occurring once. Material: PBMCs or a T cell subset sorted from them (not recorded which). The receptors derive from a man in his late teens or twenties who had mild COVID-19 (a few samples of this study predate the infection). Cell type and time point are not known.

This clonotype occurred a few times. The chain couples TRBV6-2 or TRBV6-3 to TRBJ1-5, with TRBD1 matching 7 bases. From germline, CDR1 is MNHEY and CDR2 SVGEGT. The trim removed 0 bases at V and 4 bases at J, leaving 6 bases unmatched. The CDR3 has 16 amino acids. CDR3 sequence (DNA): TGTGCCAGCAGTTACTCGAGGGGGACAGCAAATCAGCCCCAGCATTTT. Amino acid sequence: CASSYSRGTANQPQHF.

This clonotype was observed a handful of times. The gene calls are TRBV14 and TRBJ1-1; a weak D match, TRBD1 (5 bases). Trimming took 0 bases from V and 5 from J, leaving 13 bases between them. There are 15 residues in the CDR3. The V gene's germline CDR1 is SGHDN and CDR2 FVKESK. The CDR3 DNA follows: TGTGCCAGCAGCCAAGATGGGGCAGGGTGGACTGAAGCTTTCTTT. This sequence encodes CASSQDGAGWTEAFF.

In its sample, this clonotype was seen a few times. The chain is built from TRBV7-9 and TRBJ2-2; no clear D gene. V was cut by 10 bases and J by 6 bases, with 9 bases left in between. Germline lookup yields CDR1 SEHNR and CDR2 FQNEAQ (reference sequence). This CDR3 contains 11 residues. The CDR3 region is CATVLPGELFF. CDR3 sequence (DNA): TGTGCCACAGTTCTTCCCGGGGAGCTGTTTTTT.